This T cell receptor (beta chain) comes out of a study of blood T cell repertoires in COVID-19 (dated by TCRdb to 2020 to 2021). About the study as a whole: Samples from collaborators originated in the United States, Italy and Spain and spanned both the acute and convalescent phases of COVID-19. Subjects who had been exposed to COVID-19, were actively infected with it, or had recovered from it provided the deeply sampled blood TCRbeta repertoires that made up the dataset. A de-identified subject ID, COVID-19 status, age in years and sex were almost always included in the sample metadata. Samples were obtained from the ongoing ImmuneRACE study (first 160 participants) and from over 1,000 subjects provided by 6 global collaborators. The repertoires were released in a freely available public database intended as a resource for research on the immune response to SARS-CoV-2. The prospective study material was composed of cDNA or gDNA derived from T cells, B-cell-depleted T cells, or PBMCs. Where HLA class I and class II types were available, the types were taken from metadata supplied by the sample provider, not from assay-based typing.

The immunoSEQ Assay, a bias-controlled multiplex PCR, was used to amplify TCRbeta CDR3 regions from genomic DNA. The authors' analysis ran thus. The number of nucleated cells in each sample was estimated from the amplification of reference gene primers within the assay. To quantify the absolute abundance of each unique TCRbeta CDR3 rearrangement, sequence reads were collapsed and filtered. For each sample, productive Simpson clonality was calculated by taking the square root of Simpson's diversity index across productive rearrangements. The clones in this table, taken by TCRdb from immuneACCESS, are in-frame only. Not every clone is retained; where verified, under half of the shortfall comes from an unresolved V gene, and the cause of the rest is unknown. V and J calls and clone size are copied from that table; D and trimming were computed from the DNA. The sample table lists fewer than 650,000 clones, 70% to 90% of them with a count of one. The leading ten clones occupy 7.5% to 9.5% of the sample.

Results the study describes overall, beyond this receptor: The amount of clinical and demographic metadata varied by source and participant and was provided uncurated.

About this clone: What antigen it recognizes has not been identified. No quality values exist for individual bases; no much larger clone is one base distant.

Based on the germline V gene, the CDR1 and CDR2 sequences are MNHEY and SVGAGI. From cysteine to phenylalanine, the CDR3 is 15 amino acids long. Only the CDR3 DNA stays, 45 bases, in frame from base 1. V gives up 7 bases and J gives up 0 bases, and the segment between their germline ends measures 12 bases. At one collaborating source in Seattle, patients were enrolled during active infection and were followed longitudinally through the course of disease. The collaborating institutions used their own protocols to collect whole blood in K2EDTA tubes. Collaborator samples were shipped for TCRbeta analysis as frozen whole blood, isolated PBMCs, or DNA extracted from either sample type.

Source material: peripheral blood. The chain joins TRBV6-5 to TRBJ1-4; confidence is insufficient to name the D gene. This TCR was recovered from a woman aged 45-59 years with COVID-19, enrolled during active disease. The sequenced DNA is TGTGCCAGCACCCAGACACTCTCAACTAATGAAAAACTGTTTTTT. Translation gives CASTQTLSTNEKLFF.